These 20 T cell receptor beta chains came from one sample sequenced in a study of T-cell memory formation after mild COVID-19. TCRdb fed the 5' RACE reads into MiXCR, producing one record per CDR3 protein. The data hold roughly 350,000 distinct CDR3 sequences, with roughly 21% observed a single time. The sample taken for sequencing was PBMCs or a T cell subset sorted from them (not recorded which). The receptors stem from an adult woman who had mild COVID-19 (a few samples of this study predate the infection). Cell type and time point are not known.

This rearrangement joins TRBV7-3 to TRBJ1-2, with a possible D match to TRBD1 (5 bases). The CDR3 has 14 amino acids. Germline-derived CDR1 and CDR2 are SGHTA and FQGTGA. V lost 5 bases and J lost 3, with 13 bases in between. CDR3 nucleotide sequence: TGTGCCAGCAGCCCACGGGCAGGGCACTATGGCTACACCTTC. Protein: CASSPRAGHYGYTF.

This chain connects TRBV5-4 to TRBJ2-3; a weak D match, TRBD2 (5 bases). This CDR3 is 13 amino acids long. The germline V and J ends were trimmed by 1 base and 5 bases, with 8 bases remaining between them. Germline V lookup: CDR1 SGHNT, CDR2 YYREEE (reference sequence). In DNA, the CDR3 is TGTGCCAGCAGCTTGTTTGGACTAGATACGCAGTATTTT. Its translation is CASSLFGLDTQYF. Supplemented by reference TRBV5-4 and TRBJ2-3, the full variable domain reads ETGVTQSPTHLIKTRGQQVTLRCSSQSGHNTVSWYQQALGQGPQFIFQYYREEENGRGNFPPRFSGLQFPNYSSELNVNALELDDSALYLCASSLFGLDTQYFGPGTRLTVL.

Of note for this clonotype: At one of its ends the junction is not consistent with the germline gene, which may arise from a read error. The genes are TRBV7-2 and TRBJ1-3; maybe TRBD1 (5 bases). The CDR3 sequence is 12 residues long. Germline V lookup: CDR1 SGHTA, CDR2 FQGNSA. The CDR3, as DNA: TGTGCCAGCAGCTTAGAAGGGGCAGGAGAGAATTTT. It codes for CASSLEGAGENF.

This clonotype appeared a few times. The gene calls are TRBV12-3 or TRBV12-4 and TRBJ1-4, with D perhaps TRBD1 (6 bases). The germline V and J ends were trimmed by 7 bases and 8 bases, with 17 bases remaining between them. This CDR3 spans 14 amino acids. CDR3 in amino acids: CASKAGTLTEKLFF. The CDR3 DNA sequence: TGTGCCAGCAAAGCCGGGACATTGACCGAAAAACTGTTTTTT.

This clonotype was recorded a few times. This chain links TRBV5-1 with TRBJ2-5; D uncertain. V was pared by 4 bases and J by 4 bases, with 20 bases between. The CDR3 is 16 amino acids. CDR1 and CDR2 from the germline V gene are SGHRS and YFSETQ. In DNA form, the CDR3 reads TGCGCCAGCAGCCATACCCCATATCGGGTGGGAGAGACCCAGTACTTC. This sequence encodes CASSHTPYRVGETQYF.

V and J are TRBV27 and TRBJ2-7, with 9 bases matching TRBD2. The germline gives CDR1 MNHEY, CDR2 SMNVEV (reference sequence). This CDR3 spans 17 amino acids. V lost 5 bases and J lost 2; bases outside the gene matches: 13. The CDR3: CASSLLAGGIPTYEQYF. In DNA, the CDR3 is TGTGCCAGCAGTCTGCTGGCGGGGGGGATACCCACCTACGAGCAGTACTTC.

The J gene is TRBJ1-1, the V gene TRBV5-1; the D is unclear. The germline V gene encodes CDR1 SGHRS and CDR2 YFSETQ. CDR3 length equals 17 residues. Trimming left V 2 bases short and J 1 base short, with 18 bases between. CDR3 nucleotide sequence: TGCGCCAGCAGCTTCGCGGAGGACGGCCTTGGGAACACTGAAGCTTTCTTT. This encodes CASSFAEDGLGNTEAFF.

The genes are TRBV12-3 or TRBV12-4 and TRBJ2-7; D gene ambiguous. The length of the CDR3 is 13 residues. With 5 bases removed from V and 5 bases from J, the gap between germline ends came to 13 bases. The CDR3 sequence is CASSPVDLNEQYF. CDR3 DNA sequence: TGTGCCAGCAGTCCAGTGGACCTGAACGAGCAGTACTTC.

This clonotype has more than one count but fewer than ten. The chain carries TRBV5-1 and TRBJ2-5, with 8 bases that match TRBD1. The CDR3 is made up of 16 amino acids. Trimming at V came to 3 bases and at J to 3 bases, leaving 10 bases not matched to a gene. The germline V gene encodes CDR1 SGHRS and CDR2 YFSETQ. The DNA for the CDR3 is TGCGCCAGCAGCTGGATTGGACAGGGCGAAAAAGAGACCCAGTACTTC. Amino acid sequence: CASSWIGQGEKETQYF.

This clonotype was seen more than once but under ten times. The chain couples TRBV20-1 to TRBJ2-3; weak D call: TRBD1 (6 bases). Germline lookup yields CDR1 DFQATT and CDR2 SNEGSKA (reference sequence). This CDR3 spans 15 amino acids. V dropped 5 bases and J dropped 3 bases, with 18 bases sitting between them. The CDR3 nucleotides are TGCAGTGCTGTTAACAGGGATTCGGTAACAGATACGCAGTATTTT. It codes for CSAVNRDSVTDTQYF.

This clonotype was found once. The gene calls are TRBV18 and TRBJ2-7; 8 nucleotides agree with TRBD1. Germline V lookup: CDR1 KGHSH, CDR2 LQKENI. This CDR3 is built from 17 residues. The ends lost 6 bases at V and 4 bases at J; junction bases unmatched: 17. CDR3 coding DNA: TGTGCCAGCTCGCTAGGTATTGGCGGCCAGGGGGCTTACGAGCAGTACTTC. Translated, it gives CASSLGIGGQGAYEQYF.

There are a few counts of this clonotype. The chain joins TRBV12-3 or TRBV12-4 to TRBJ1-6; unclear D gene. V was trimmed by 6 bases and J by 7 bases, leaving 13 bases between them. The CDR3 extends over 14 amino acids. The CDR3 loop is CASSLHTSNSPLHF. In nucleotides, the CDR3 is TGTGCCAGCAGCCTTCACACCAGCAATTCACCCCTCCACTTT.

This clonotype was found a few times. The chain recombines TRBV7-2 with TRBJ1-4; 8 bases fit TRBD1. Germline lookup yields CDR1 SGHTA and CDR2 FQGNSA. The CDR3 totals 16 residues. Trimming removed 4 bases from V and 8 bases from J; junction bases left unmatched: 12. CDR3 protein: CASSSPGQQGGEKLFF. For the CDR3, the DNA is TGTGCCAGCAGCTCCCCGGGGCAACAGGGGGGCGAAAAACTGTTTTTT.

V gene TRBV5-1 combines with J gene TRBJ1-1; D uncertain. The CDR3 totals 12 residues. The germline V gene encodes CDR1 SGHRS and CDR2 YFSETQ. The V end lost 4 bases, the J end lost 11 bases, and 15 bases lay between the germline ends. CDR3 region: CASSPDLGGAFF. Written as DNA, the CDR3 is TGCGCCAGCAGCCCCGATTTGGGCGGGGCTTTCTTT.

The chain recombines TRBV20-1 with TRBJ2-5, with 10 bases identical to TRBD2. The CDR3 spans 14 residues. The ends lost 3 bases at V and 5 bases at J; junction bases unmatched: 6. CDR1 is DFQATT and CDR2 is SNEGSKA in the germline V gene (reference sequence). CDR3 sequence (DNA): TGCAGTGCTAGGGGGACTAGCGCCACGGAGACCCAGTACTTC. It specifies CSARGTSATETQYF.

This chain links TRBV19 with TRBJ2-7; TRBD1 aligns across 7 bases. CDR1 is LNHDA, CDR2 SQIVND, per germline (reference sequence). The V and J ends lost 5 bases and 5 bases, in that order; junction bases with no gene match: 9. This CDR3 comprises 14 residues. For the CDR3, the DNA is TGTGCCAGTAGTGTGGACAGGAGTCCTAACGAGCAGTACTTC. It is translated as CASSVDRSPNEQYF.

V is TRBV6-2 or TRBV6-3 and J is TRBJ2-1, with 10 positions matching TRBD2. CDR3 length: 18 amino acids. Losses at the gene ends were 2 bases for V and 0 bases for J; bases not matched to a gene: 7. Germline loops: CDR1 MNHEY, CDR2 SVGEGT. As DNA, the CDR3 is TGTGCCAGCAGTTACACTAGCGGGGTTCTTAGCTCCTACAATGAGCAGTTCTTC. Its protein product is CASSYTSGVLSSYNEQFF.

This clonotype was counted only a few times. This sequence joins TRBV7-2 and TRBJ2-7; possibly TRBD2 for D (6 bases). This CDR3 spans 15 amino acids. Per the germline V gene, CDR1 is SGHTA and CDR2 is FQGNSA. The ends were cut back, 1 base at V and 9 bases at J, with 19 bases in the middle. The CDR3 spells CASSLGELAGGVQYF. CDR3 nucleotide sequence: TGTGCCAGCAGCTTAGGGGAGCTCGCCGGCGGGGTGCAGTACTTC.

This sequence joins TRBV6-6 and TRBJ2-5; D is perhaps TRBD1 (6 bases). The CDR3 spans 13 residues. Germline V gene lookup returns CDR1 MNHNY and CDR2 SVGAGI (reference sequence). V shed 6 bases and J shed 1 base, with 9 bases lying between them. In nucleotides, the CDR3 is TGTGCCAGCAGAAAGGACAGCCAAGAGACCCAGTACTTC. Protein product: CASRKDSQETQYF.

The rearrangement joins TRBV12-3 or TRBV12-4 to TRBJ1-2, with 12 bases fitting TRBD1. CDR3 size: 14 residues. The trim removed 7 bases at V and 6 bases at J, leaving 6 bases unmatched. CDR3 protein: CASTFGTGGHGYTF. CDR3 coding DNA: TGTGCCAGCACCTTCGGGACAGGGGGCCATGGCTACACCTTC.